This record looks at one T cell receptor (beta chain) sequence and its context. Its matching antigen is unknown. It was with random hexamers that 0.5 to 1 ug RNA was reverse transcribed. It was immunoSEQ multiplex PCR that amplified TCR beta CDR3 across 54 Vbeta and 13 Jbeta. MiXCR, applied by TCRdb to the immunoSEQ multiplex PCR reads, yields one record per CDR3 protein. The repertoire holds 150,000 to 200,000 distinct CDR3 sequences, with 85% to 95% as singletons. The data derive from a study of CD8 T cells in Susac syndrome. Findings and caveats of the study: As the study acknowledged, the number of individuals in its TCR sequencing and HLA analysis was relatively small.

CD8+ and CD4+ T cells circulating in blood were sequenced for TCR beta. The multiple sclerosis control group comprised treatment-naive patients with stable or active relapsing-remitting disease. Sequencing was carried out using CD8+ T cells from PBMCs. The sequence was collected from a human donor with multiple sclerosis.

This chain's CDR3 is CSARGLLVGYEQYF. The CDR3 DNA is TGCAGTGCTAGGGGGCTCCTGGTTGGCTACGAGCAGTACTTC. V and J are TRBV20-1 and TRBJ2-7, with D possibly being TRBD1 (5 bases). V gave up 3 bases and J gave up 3 bases, with 15 bases separating them. The CDR3 has 14 residues. Germline V gene data show CDR1 as DFQATT and CDR2 as SNEGSKA (reference sequence).